This T cell receptor (beta chain) was sequenced during a study of CD8 T cells in Susac syndrome. cDNA came from approximately 0.5 to 1 ug RNA primed by random hexamers. TCRdb redid the calling of the immunoSEQ multiplex PCR reads with MiXCR, one entry per CDR3 protein. Here the sample spans about 100,000 distinct CDR3 sequences, 95% being singletons. V dropped 3 bases and J dropped 7 bases, with 9 bases sitting between them. Per the germline V gene, CDR1 is LGHDT and CDR2 is YNNKEL (reference sequence). This CDR3 region has 12 residues. This chain joins TRBV3-1 and TRBJ1-2, with a possible D match to TRBD1 (5 bases). The source of this sequence is a human donor with Susac syndrome. The source material was CD8+ T cells from PBMCs. CDR3 loop: CASSHRRAGYTF. The CDR3 coding sequence is TGTGCCAGCAGCCATCGCAGGGCTGGCTACACCTTC. Full variable domain (remainder filled in from reference TRBV3-1 and TRBJ1-2): DTAVSQTPKYLVTQMGNDKSIKCEQNLGHDTMYWYKQDSKKFLKIMFSYNNKELIINETVPNRFSPKSPDKAHLNLHINSLELGDSAVYFCASSHRRAGYTFGSGTRLTVV.